Below, one T cell receptor (beta chain) is given with its context. This clone's antigen is unknown. Base-call qualities are not available, and no considerably larger clone is one nucleotide away. V is pared back by 0 bases and J by 6 bases, with 22 bases lying between the germline termini. For CDR1 and CDR2, the germline V gene lists SGHRS and YFSETQ. The CDR3 measures 19 amino acids from cysteine to phenylalanine. Of all the DNA, just the CDR3 is kept, 57 bases in frame from base 1. The cohort comprised fewer than 700 healthy bone marrow donors. All cohort members were sampled while nominally healthy, although unrecorded immune exposures were likely present. The donor tested CMV seronegative, placing the donor among the 352 seronegative members of the cohort. A peripheral blood sample was provided by each donor, and peripheral blood mononuclear cells were used for TCR beta sequencing. The Qiagen DNeasy Blood Extraction Kit was used to extract genomic DNA from the blood cell samples.

The data were taken from a study of cytomegalovirus exposure and HLA in healthy donors (dated by TCRdb to 2017 to 2019). Concerning the study at large: An earlier analysis of some 600 of the donors reported 250 to 300 Gb of sequence data and 90 million to 120 million unique TCR beta sequences obtained from approximately 180 million T cells. HLA typing included class I and class II loci at four-digit resolution. Donor age, sex, ethnicity and CMV serostatus were compiled together with the repertoire data. The study aimed to test whether cataloging public T cell receptors could reveal signatures of past pathogen exposure. In the later analysis, no new phenotypic data were used to find candidate immune exposures; instead, reliance was placed on TCR beta sequences and their occurrence across donors. A later genetic analysis used genome-wide SNP genotypes for about 65% of the 666 donors, treating that subset as a discovery cohort. In a later analysis, previously published TCR beta repertoires from about 670 donors were re-analyzed and high-resolution HLA genotyping was added so that TCR occurrence patterns could be studied. The study combined high-throughput TCR immunosequencing, statistical association of individual TCRs with disease status, and machine learning to predict cytomegalovirus infection status. On average, over 200,000 unique TCR beta nucleotide sequences were sequenced per donor among 350 to 400 genotyped donors of the cohort, with roughly 18% of those sequences being non-productive. A separate validation cohort of 100 to 150 different subjects was used in addition to the roughly 670-subject first cohort. In an earlier analysis of roughly 540 of the donors, high-throughput TCR beta sequencing was used to judge whether each TCR beta V gene segment behaved as functional or pseudogenic. The study profiled the T cell repertoires of hundreds of subjects by immunosequencing and related them to cytomegalovirus serostatus. All discovery cohort repertoires had been generated using a single sequencing platform. A handful of DR-DQ haplotypes were handled as single units for association and clustering because linkage in the cohort was strong. The genetic ancestry cluster associated with self-reported Caucasian donors included over 65% of the 350 to 500 genotyped donors. The number of donors typed differed by locus, with about 620-630 for A, B, C, DRB1 and DQB1, 522 for DQA1, about 610 for DPA1, and 400 to 490 for DPB1. An early release that covered fewer than 750 HLA-typed donors contained approximately 300 gigabases of sequencing data and 85 million to 100 million unique TCR sequences.

Library generation was performed with the immunoSEQ multiplex PCR assay. The multiplex PCR relied on a mix of 60 forward primers for TCR Vbeta segments and 13 reverse primers for TCR Jbeta segments. The CDR3 region of rearranged TCR beta genes was amplified from genomic DNA by a multiplex PCR assay. The amplified TCR beta libraries were sequenced on the Illumina HiSeq System as 87-base-pair reads. As for how the authors treated the data: A later analysis counted 75 million to 100 million unique TCR beta chains across the 666 repertoires, and around 12 million of these chains were shared by at least two donors. A nearest-neighbor algorithm error-corrected the raw reads and collapsed the reads into unique sequences, merging closely related sequences to remove PCR and sequencing errors. CDR3 sequences were aligned to IMGT reference sequences to assign V, D and J gene segments. For a sequence to be retained, a match of at least six nucleotides was required to both a V gene segment and a J gene segment. A rearrangement was called productive if the CDR3 had no stop codons and remained in frame with V and J, and every other rearrangement was called non-productive. CDR3 was defined by IMGT convention, running from the second conserved V-encoded cysteine to the conserved J-encoded phenylalanine. Sequences without an unambiguous match to a single V gene segment were excluded from the earlier analysis of 450 to 750 of the donors. An earlier analysis of 500 to 700 of the donors classified V segments as functional when productive rearrangements were above 56.7% and as segregating when the standard deviation between donors was above 5%. To diagnose cytomegalovirus status from the catalog of TCR beta chain sequences, a statistical classification framework was built. In a later analysis, V and J genes were assigned by comparing TCR nucleotide sequences against IMGT/GENE-DB human TR gene sequences. The TCRdist pipeline was used in a later analysis to assign CDR3 sequences and most-parsimonious VDJ recombination scenarios. In a later analysis, each TCR beta chain was defined by its CDR3 amino acid sequence together with its V-gene family, and reads lacking a unique V-gene family were excluded. To address suspected cross-contamination and a sequencing artifact, a later analysis removed 592 highly shared, low-generation-probability nucleotide sequences. In a later analysis, a clonal expansion index was calculated for each public chain from normalized within-repertoire ranks of inferred template counts. In a later analysis, generation probabilities were computed using a VDJ recombination model fitted to out-of-frame rearrangements, and the results were checked against IGoR. In a later analysis, hypergeometric tests were used to score TCR-TCR, TCR-HLA and TCR-CMV co-occurrence, with a repertoire-size bias correction applied to TCR pairs. False discovery rates were estimated in a later analysis by permuting HLA or CMV assignments 20 times. In a later analysis, co-occurring TCRs were grouped with DBSCAN, and TCRdist sequence similarity was added when clustering was performed within HLA-allele-positive subsets. For co-occurrence clustering, repertoires with fewer than 30,000 or more than 120,000 public chains were excluded, along with a handful of repertoires with anomalous nucleotide sharing. TCRdb obtained this table from immuneACCESS and retained in-frame rearrangements with V and J assigned. These tables miss some clones; where compared with another copy, unresolved V genes account for less than half of the shortfall, and the remainder is unexplained. V and J calls and clone size are copied from that table; D and trimming were computed from the DNA. Present in this sample are approximately 88,000 clones, around 64% of which were seen just once. Jointly, the top ten make up 3% to 3.5% of the sample.

What the study reported, not specific to this receptor: In the study, 164 TCR beta chains were listed as associated with cytomegalovirus. Because counts were too low, about 18 rarely observed V segments, including chromosome 9 orphons, were excluded from the earlier analysis of several hundred of the donors. According to a later analysis, TCR association rates differed among HLA loci, with DRB1 alleles showing the most associated TCRs and HLA-C alleles showing the fewest. Most TCR sequences were seen in very few donors, while some public TCRs were found in many individuals. An earlier analysis of approximately 600 of the donors showed that most TCR beta V segments appeared in productive rearrangements either about 87% or about 30% of the time, which broadly matched IMGT annotations. In vitro tests confirmed that three of the cytomegalovirus-associated TCR beta chains recognize cytomegalovirus antigens. According to the authors, the approach could potentially be generalized to other disease states and immunological phenotypes. Some IMGT-functional V segments, including TRBV6-2 and TRBV6-3, could not be told apart with the 87-base-pair reads, so those segments were excluded. According to a later analysis, most CMV-associated TCR beta chains appeared to be HLA-restricted, and the HLA associations seemed to be driven largely by CMV exposure. Because HLA typing was unavailable for some donors at each locus, only the typed subset was used in association tests. V-gene and J-gene trimming of TCR beta chains was associated with a missense DCLRE1C variant in a later genetic analysis, and the association was replicated in an independent cohort. A later genetic analysis reported fewer N-insertions in productive TCRs among donors in an Asian-associated ancestry cluster than the roughly 700-donor mean. The classifier was reported to diagnose cytomegalovirus status with high specificity and sensitivity in both the original and validation cohorts. Correlated functional status among segregating V segments might be attributable to linkage disequilibrium, but an unknown experimental factor could not be ruled out. When HLA alleles, especially DR and DQ, strongly co-occurred, attributing TCR associations to individual alleles was difficult. A later analysis reported that several top co-occurrence clusters appeared linked to parvovirus B19, influenza, CMV and Epstein-Barr virus. Immune exposure information for the cohort was limited to CMV serostatus. In a later analysis, HLA-associated TCR beta chains were found to be more clonally expanded and to have lower generation probabilities than equally common non-associated chains. In this cohort, only TCR beta chains were sequenced, and detectable features were limited by the absence of alpha or paired-chain data. In a later analysis, around 17,000 TCR beta sequences were associated with specific HLA alleles at a false discovery rate of 0.05. A group of highly shared sequence variants was considered likely to be a technical artifact of the sequencing pipeline. A further reported finding was that TCR beta sequences accurately predicted the HLA-A and HLA-B alleles for most subjects in the first cohort. Presence/absence analyses assumed roughly uniform sequencing depth across donors, an assumption that may not hold.

The chain is assembled from TRBV5-1 and TRBJ1-6; TRBD1 could be the D gene, as 6 bases match. The sample taken for sequencing was PBMCs. This TCR came from a man aged 60 to 75 in good health and CMV-seronegative. The bases read TGCGCCAGCAGCTTGGACCCCGGGGGGGCAGGGAAACCTAATTCACCCCTCCACTTT. This is translated as CASSLDPGGAGKPNSPLHF. The variable domain in full, with residues beyond the CDR3 obtained from the reference TRBV5-1 and TRBJ1-6 genes, is KAGVTQTPRYLIKTRGQQVTLSCSPISGHRSVSWYQQTPGQGLQFLFEYFSETQRNKGNFPGRFSGRQFSNSRSEMNVSTLELGDSALYLCASSLDPGGAGKPNSPLHFGNGTRLTVT.